The clone carrying this T cell receptor beta chain was counted a single time. This entry is derived from a study of technical replicates of blood from a few donors. The germline gives CDR1 MNHNY, CDR2 SVGAGI (reference sequence). V shed 4 bases, J shed 4 bases, and the junction held 4 bases outside the gene matches. There are 16 residues in the CDR3. Clones were sequenced by immunoSEQ multiplex PCR, and TCRdb holds only the in-frame ones, with some missing. The data show about 98,000 clones, around 95% seen once. The rearrangement joins TRBV6-6 to TRBJ2-2; the match to TRBD2 covers 12 bases. The TCR comes from a human donor in good health. The sample was T cells isolated from PBMCs. The CDR3 is CASSSSGRGGTGELFF. The CDR3, as DNA: TGTGCCAGCAGTTCTAGCGGGAGGGGAGGCACCGGGGAGCTGTTTTTT.